This TCR beta chain was recovered during a study of cytomegalovirus exposure and HLA in healthy donors. The CDR3 extends over 17 amino acids. Between the trimmed V and J ends, which lost 2 bases and 4 bases, there was a span of 21 bases. Germline CDR1 is SGDLS and CDR2 is YYNGEE. The table came from immunoSEQ multiplex PCR; TCRdb's copy has only in-frame clones and leaves some out. The sample comprises 100,000 to 150,000 clones, roughly 90% of which are singletons, and more than 1.5% rests with the top ten. This chain joins TRBV9 and TRBJ2-5; a weak D match, TRBD2 (6 bases). The sequence derives from a young woman in good health and CMV-seronegative. The source material was PBMCs. CDR3 region: CASSVLDGGMEGETQYF. The CDR3 nucleotides read TGTGCCAGCAGCGTTTTAGATGGCGGGATGGAAGGAGAGACCCAGTACTTC.